These 5 T cell receptor beta chains were sequenced from one sample in a study of blood T cell repertoires in COVID-19. The repertoire was sequenced with immunoSEQ multiplex PCR; TCRdb's copy has only in-frame clones and lacks some. The table has about 180,000 clones, 80% to 90% seen once. Sequenced material: peripheral blood. These receptors were taken from a human donor with active or convalescent COVID-19. The donor label of this sample is uncertain.

This chain uses TRBV7-6 with TRBJ2-1; 7 nucleotides align to TRBD1. The CDR3 runs 15 residues. Germline V gene lookup returns CDR1 SGHVS and CDR2 FNYEAQ. Trimming took 3 bases from V and 5 from J; bases not matched to a gene: 7. DNA for the CDR3: TGTGCCAGCAGCTTTAATGGGGGACAGCACAATGAGCAGTTCTTC. It is translated as CASSFNGGQHNEQFF.

V gene TRBV3-1 (or the pseudogene TRBV3-2) combines with J gene TRBJ2-7, with 7 bases that match TRBD2. The CDR3 covers 16 residues. Germline V gives CDR1 LGHDT, CDR2 YNNKEL (reference sequence). V trimming: 3 bases; J trimming: 0 bases; junction bases outside the gene matches: 8. CDR3 nucleotides: TGTGCCAGCAGCCACCTCGGGGGGAGGAGCTCCTACGAGCAGTACTTC. Its translation is CASSHLGGRSSYEQYF.

The V gene is TRBV6-4, the J gene TRBJ2-3; D not certain. The V gene lost 9 bases and the J gene lost 4 bases, with 5 bases spanning the gap. CDR3 size: 10 residues. The germline V gene has CDR1 MRHNA and CDR2 SNTAGT. CDR3 loop: CARQADTQYF. The CDR3 coding sequence is TGTGCCAGACAAGCAGATACGCAGTATTTT.

The chain links TRBV19 to TRBJ2-1; possible D gene TRBD1, 8 bases. Trimming removed 5 bases at V and 9 bases at J, with 17 bases between. The CDR3 loop spans 14 amino acids. CDR1 and CDR2 from the germline V gene are LNHDA and SQIVND (reference sequence). The CDR3 DNA sequence: TGTGCCAGTAGTTCTCGACAGGGGAGGGGTGAGCAGTTCTTC. It is translated as CASSSRQGRGEQFF. The full variable domain, in which reference TRBV19 and TRBJ2-1 provide the parts outside the CDR3, is DGGITQSPKYLFRKEGQNVTLSCEQNLNHDAMYWYRQDPGQGLRLIYYSQIVNDFQKGDIAEGYSVSREKKESFPLTVTSAQKNPTAFYLCASSSRQGRGEQFFGPGTRLTVL.

The rearrangement links TRBV29-1 to TRBJ2-7, with D possibly matching TRBD1 (5 bases). This CDR3 region has 12 residues. Trimming stripped 6 bases from V and 6 bases from J, with 15 bases between. Germline V gives CDR1 SQVTM, CDR2 ANQGSEA. The CDR3 coding sequence is TGCAGCGTCGAGGCAGGGAAGGTCGAGCAGTACTTC. Its protein is CSVEAGKVEQYF.